The rows below give T cell receptor beta chains drawn from one sample of a study of blood T cell repertoires in COVID-19. The table came from immunoSEQ multiplex PCR; TCRdb's copy has only in-frame clones and leaves some out. The table has around 200,000 clones, 75% to 90% seen once. Sequenced sample: peripheral blood. These receptors came from a man between 40 and 49 years old with acute or convalescent COVID-19. Each CDR3 is given with its conserved first and last residue. A D gene is named only where the DNA matches it firmly. The listing skips clone size in some rows; elsewhere it reads once, few, many or a size class.

size: NA; D: NA; V: TRBV5-5; J: TRBJ2-7; CDR3: CASSLVAQGEAGEQYF; DNA: TGTGCCAGCAGCTTGGTTGCTCAGGGGGAGGCGGGTGAGCAGTACTTC
size: NA; D: TRBD1; V: TRBV19; J: TRBJ1-1; CDR3: CASRPGTGGSISEAFF; DNA: TGTGCCAGTAGGCCCGGGACAGGGGGTAGTATCTCTGAAGCTTTCTTT
size: NA; D: NA; V: TRBV27; J: TRBJ1-5; CDR3: CASTAGMGNQPQHF; DNA: TGTGCCAGCACAGCGGGAATGGGGAATCAGCCCCAGCATTTT
size: NA; D: NA; V: TRBV6-5; J: TRBJ2-1; CDR3: CASSYQGRNEQFF; DNA: TGTGCCAGCAGTTACCAGGGCCGCAATGAGCAGTTCTTC
size: NA; D: TRBD1; V: TRBV28; J: TRBJ2-3; CDR3: CASQGATDTQYF; DNA: TGTGCCAGCCAGGGGGCCACAGATACGCAGTATTTT
size: NA; D: TRBD1; V: TRBV4-3; J: TRBJ1-5; CDR3: CASSQDRTGGQPQHF; DNA: TGCGCCAGCAGCCAAGATCGTACAGGGGGTCAGCCCCAGCATTTT
size: NA; D: NA; V: TRBV6-5; J: TRBJ1-6; CDR3: CASSFSLNRVSPLHF; DNA: TGTGCCAGCAGTTTTTCCCTAAACAGGGTTTCACCCCTCCACTTT
size: NA; D: NA; V: TRBV3-1/TRBV3-2; J: TRBJ2-3; CDR3: CASSHGGASTDTQYF; DNA: TGTGCCAGCAGCCACGGCGGGGCTAGCACAGATACGCAGTATTTT
size: NA; D: NA; V: TRBV5-1; J: TRBJ2-3; CDR3: CASSSVGEDTQYF; DNA: TGCGCCAGCAGTTCGGTAGGGGAAGATACGCAGTATTTT
size: many; D: TRBD1; V: TRBV7-9; J: TRBJ1-2; CDR3: CASSPRTGYNYGYTF; DNA: TGTGCCAGCAGCCCACGGACAGGGTATAACTATGGCTACACCTTC
size: NA; D: NA; V: TRBV5-1; J: TRBJ2-3; CDR3: CASSRAVAASSTDTQYF; DNA: TGCGCCAGCAGCAGAGCGGTAGCGGCCTCTAGCACAGATACGCAGTATTTT
size: NA; D: NA; V: TRBV10-1; J: TRBJ2-1; CDR3: CASSESTELAAYNEQFF; DNA: TGCGCCAGCAGTGAGTCGACTGAGTTAGCGGCTTACAATGAGCAGTTCTTC
size: NA; D: NA; V: TRBV4-1; J: TRBJ1-1; CDR3: CASSRPGETEAFF; DNA: TGCGCCAGCAGCAGGCCAGGGGAAACTGAAGCTTTCTTT
size: NA; D: NA; V: TRBV4-1; J: TRBJ2-7; CDR3: CASSQGSGGSYEQYF; DNA: TGCGCCAGCAGCCAAGGGTCAGGGGGGTCCTACGAGCAGTACTTC
size: NA; D: NA; V: TRBV6-2/TRBV6-3; J: TRBJ2-7; CDR3: CASSYAGPSYEQYF; DNA: TGTGCCAGCAGTTACGCGGGGCCATCCTACGAGCAGTACTTC
size: NA; D: TRBD1; V: TRBV16; J: TRBJ2-3; CDR3: CASSHGTDTDTQYF; DNA: TGTGCCAGCAGCCACGGGACAGACACAGATACGCAGTATTTT
size: NA; D: TRBD1; V: TRBV23-1; J: TRBJ2-5; CDR3: CASSQPLRDRGSQETQYF; DNA: TGCGCCAGCAGTCAGCCCCTCCGGGACAGGGGCTCCCAAGAGACCCAGTACTTC
size: NA; D: NA; V: TRBV11-2; J: TRBJ2-5; CDR3: CASSLAIDVETQYF; DNA: TGTGCCAGCAGCTTAGCGATAGATGTGGAGACCCAGTACTTC